The present T cell receptor beta chain was sequenced within a study of blood T cell repertoires in COVID-19. Study context: PBMCs, B-cell-depleted T cells, or T cells provided the cDNA or gDNA that made up the material.

Germline CDR1 SGHDN, CDR2 FVKESK. The CDR3 runs to 19 residues. V lost 1 base to trimming and J lost 2 bases; unmatched junction nucleotides: 13. Method: immunoSEQ multiplex PCR; TCRdb's copy keeps in-frame clones and lacks some. Of roughly 38,000 clones in the sample, about 77% are singletons; the top ten hold 33%. The chain carries TRBV14 and TRBJ2-7; 11 bases are shared with TRBD2. What was sequenced was peripheral blood. The receptor was derived from a man between 60 and 70 years old with acute or convalescent COVID-19. CDR3 residues: CASSQGRPLAGGRTYEQYF. The CDR3 coding sequence is TGTGCCAGCAGCCAAGGACGGCCCCTAGCGGGAGGTCGTACCTACGAGCAGTACTTC.